This T cell receptor (beta chain) was observed in a study of cytomegalovirus exposure and HLA in healthy donors. Overall study results and limits: TCR sequences were mostly rare, though some public TCRs occurred in many donors. As a later analysis revealed, the rate of TCR association differed by HLA locus, with DRB1 most and HLA-C fewest.

CDR1 is SGHNT, CDR2 YENEEA, per germline. Between the trimmed V and J ends, which lost 1 base and 5 bases, there was a span of 15 bases. This CDR3 is 15 amino acids long. The PCR had 60 Vbeta and 13 Jbeta primers. The protocol was immunoSEQ multiplex PCR, while the TCRdb copy is restricted to in-frame clones and leaves out a portion. The sample has 110,000 or so clones, approximately 82% seen once. Note on this clone: The target antigen is unknown.

The chain combines TRBV11-3 with TRBJ2-7; weak D call: TRBD2 (5 bases). Material for sequencing was PBMCs. The origin of this receptor is a man aged 35 to 55 in good health and CMV-seropositive. In DNA form, the CDR3 reads TGTGCCAGCAGCTTAGTTGAGGGAACGGGGAACGAGCAGTACTTC. Translating gives CASSLVEGTGNEQYF.